The sequence of this T cell receptor beta chain was determined in a study of memory CD4+ T cells and cytomegalovirus serostatus. The method was immunoSEQ multiplex PCR; TCRdb's version includes in-frame clones alone and lacks a portion of them. Here the sample spans about 54,000 clones, about 70% being singletons. Overall study findings and caveats: The CMV-associated TCR signature appears largely within the CD4+ memory repertoire. About two fifths of the roughly 150 known CMV-associated TCRbeta sequences appeared in CD4+ memory.

This clone came up once. Antigen: not known. Trimming removed 1 base at V and 4 bases at J, with 12 bases between. From germline, CDR1 is SGHVS and CDR2 FNYEAQ. The CDR3 runs 15 residues. Single viable CD3+CD4+CD8-CD45RO+ cells were sorted as the memory CD4+ T cells. Total CD4+ T cells were enriched by CD4 positive selection. The origin of this receptor is an adult in good health and CMV-seropositive. The V gene is TRBV7-6, the J gene TRBJ2-3; the D gene is possibly TRBD2 (5 bases). Sequencing input: memory CD4+ T cells from blood. As DNA, the CDR3 is TGTGCCAGCAGCTTAGGGGAGCAGTGGGCAGATACGCAGTATTTT. This encodes CASSLGEQWADTQYF.